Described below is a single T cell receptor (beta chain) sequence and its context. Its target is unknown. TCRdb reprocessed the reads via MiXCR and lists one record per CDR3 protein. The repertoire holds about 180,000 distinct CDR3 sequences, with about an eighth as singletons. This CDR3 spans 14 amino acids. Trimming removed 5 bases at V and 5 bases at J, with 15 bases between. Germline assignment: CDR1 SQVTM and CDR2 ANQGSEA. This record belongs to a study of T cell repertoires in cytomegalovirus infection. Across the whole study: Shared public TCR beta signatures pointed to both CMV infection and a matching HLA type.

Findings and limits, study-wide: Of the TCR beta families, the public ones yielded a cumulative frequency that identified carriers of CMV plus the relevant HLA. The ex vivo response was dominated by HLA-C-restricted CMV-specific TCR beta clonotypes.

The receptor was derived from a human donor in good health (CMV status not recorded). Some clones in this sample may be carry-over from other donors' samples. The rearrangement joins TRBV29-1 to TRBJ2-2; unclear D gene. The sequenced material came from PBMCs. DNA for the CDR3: TGCAGCGTTTGGACCGCCGAACAAACCGGGGAGCTGTTTTTT. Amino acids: CSVWTAEQTGELFF.